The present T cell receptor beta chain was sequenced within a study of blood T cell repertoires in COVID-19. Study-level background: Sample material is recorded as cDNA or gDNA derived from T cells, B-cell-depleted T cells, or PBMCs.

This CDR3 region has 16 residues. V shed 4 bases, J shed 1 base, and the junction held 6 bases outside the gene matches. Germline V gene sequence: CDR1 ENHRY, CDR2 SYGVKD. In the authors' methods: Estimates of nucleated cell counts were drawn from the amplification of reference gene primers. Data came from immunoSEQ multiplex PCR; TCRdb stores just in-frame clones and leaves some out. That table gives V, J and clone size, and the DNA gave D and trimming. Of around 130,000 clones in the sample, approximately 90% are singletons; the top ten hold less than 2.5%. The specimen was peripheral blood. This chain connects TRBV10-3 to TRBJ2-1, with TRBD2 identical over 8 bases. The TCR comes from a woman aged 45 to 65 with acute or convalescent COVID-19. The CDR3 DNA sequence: TGTGCCATCAGTGCGGGACTAGACGGTTCCTACAATGAGCAGTTCTTC. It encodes CAISAGLDGSYNEQFF.